This T cell receptor (beta chain) was documented in a study of T cells in Graves' hyperthyroidism and ophthalmopathy. The CDR3 length is 15 residues. CDR1 and CDR2 from the germline V gene are DFQATT and SNEGSKA (reference sequence). The ends were cut back, 3 bases at V and 4 bases at J, with 13 bases in the middle. Notes on this clonotype: The antigen is not known.

TCR beta CDR3 regions were amplified from RNA. RT-PCR in the first round (using the HTBI primer set) targeted the TCR CDR3. TCRdb recomputed calls from the multiplex PCR reads with MiXCR, one row per CDR3 protein. The data contain 650,000 to 850,000 distinct CDR3 sequences, 15% to 20% of them singletons. Findings of the study overall: Separating ophthalmopathy from stable hyperthyroidism was achieved by a 13 V-J model. Blood also contained most expanded thyroid clonotypes above 0.001.

Patients with uncontrolled infections, other autoimmune diseases, pregnancy or lactation were excluded. This TCR derives from a woman between 50 and 59 years old with Graves' hyperthyroidism that later progressed to Graves' ophthalmopathy. The sequenced sample was blood. This chain connects TRBV20-1 to TRBJ1-6; a weak D match, TRBD1 (5 bases). The DNA of the CDR3 is TGCAGTGCTAGGCAGGGAGTGGGTTATAATTCACCCCTCCACTTT. Its translation is CSARQGVGYNSPLHF.